This paragraph reports one T cell receptor beta chain. As yet, its antigen is unknown. PCR amplification relied on 60 Vbeta primers (plus 13 Jbeta primers). Produced via immunoSEQ multiplex PCR; TCRdb's table is partial and in-frame only. With about 120,000 clones in the sample, the ten largest clones hold 3.5% to 4.5%. The data belong to a study of cytomegalovirus exposure and HLA in healthy donors. Study-wide points: Most TCR beta V segments were productive about 87% or about 30% of the time in an earlier analysis.

Sequencing input: PBMCs. The receptor's source is a man younger than 40 in good health and CMV-seronegative.

CDR3 sequence reads: CASSSSPGVGGELFF. As DNA, the CDR3 is TGTGCCAGCAGCTCTAGCCCGGGGGTGGGCGGGGAGCTGTTTTTT. The chain employs TRBV7-6 and TRBJ2-2, with D possibly being TRBD2 (6 bases). V was cut by 4 bases and J by 7 bases, with 16 bases left in between. Germline V lookup: CDR1 SGHVS, CDR2 FNYEAQ. The CDR3 spans 15 residues.